The clone carrying this TCR beta chain was observed a single time. Its matching antigen is unknown. TCRdb recomputed calls from the reads with MiXCR, one row per CDR3 protein. The data show tens of thousands of distinct CDR3 sequences, about 20% seen once. This sample was included in a study of T cell repertoires in cytomegalovirus infection. The ends were cut back, 5 bases at V and 3 bases at J, with 11 bases in the middle. Germline V gene data show CDR1 as SGHTA and CDR2 as FQGNSA. This CDR3 has 13 residues. This TCR was sampled from a human donor in good health (CMV status not recorded). Some clones in this sample may be carry-over from other donors' samples. Material: CD8+ T cells from cultured PBMCs, obtained from culture after CMV antigen stimulation. The rearrangement uses TRBV7-2 and TRBJ2-7; D may be TRBD1 (6 bases). CDR3 DNA: TGTGCCAGCAGCCTAGGGGGAAACTACGAGCAGTACTTC. The encoded protein is CASSLGGNYEQYF.